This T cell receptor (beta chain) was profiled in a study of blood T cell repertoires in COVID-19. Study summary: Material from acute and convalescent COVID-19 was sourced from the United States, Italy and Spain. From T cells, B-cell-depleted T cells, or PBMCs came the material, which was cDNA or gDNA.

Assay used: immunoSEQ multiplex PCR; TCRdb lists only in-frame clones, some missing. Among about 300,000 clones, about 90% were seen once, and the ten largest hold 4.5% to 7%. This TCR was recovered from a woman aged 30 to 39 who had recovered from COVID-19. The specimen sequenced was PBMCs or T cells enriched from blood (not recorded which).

CDR3 sequence: CAWGTGLYEQYF. The CDR3 region has the DNA TGTGCCTGGGGGACAGGGCTCTACGAGCAGTACTTC. The gene calls are TRBV30 and TRBJ2-7, with 9 bases matching TRBD1. CDR3 length: 12 residues. Trimming took 5 bases from V and 3 from J; bases not matched to a gene: 2. Germline CDR1 GTSNPN, CDR2 SVGIG (reference sequence).